This T cell receptor beta chain was obtained from a study of cytomegalovirus exposure and HLA in healthy donors (dated by TCRdb to 2017 to 2019). Background on the whole study: In an earlier analysis of under 750 of the donors, about 260 Gb of sequence data and 90 million to 130 million unique TCR beta sequences from about 179 million T cells were reported. An early release that covered around 590 HLA-typed donors contained approximately 300 gigabases of sequencing data and around 85 million unique TCR sequences. The genetic ancestry cluster associated with self-reported Caucasian donors included about 84% of the roughly 400 genotyped donors. The aim of the study was to test whether cataloging public T cell receptors could identify signatures of past pathogen exposure. The T cell repertoires of several hundred subjects were profiled by immunosequencing and related to cytomegalovirus serostatus. Besides the first cohort of 666 subjects, a separate validation cohort made up of 120 different subjects was used. The study combined high-throughput TCR immunosequencing, statistical association of individual TCRs with disease status, and machine learning to predict cytomegalovirus infection status. A later analysis re-analyzed previously published TCR beta repertoires from about 600 donors and added high-resolution HLA genotyping to study TCR occurrence patterns. Rather than drawing on any new phenotypic data, the later analysis identified candidate immune exposures from TCR beta sequences and the way those sequences occurred across donors. In an earlier analysis of roughly 540 of the donors, high-throughput TCR beta sequencing was used to judge whether each TCR beta V gene segment behaved as functional or pseudogenic. Donor age, sex, ethnicity and CMV serostatus were collected together with the repertoire data. In a later genetic analysis, genome-wide SNP genotypes for about 65% of the roughly 700 donors were used, and that subset was treated as a discovery cohort. Every discovery cohort repertoire had been produced on one sequencing platform. HLA typing covered class I and class II loci at four-digit resolution. Typing coverage differed by locus: A, B, C, DRB1 and DQB1 were typed in roughly 620-630 donors, DQA1 in 522, DPA1 in roughly 590, and DPB1 in just under 490. Because of strong linkage in the cohort, 5 or 6 DR-DQ haplotypes were treated as single units for association and clustering. On average, 235,054 unique TCR beta nucleotide sequences were sequenced per donor among 398 genotyped donors of the cohort, with roughly 18% of those sequences being non-productive.

Beyond this particular receptor, the publication reports: The classifier was reported to diagnose cytomegalovirus status with high specificity and sensitivity in both the original and validation cohorts. The sequencing pipeline was judged likely to have produced a cluster of highly shared sequence variants as a technical artifact. For the cohort, immune exposure information was limited to CMV serostatus. A later analysis reported that several top co-occurrence clusters appeared linked to parvovirus B19, influenza, CMV and Epstein-Barr virus. In a later analysis, about 17,000 TCR beta sequences were associated with specific HLA alleles at a false discovery rate of 0.05. This cohort had only TCR beta chains sequenced, and the lack of alpha or paired-chain data limited which features could be detected. Most TCR sequences were observed very rarely across donors, whereas some public TCRs were present in many individuals. Strong co-occurrence of HLA alleles, especially DR and DQ, made assigning TCR associations to individual alleles difficult. According to a later genetic analysis, donors in an Asian-associated ancestry cluster had fewer N-insertions in productive TCRs than the approximately 630-donor mean. A later analysis found that most CMV-associated TCR beta chains appeared HLA-restricted, with HLA associations seemingly driven largely by CMV exposure. In a later analysis, HLA-associated TCR beta chains were found to be more clonally expanded and to have lower generation probabilities than equally common non-associated chains. Correlated functional status among segregating V segments might reflect linkage disequilibrium, but an unknown experimental factor could not be ruled out. The authors suggested that the approach could potentially be generalized to other disease states and immunological phenotypes. Because counts were too low, seventeen rarely observed V segments, including chromosome 9 orphons, were excluded from the earlier analysis of a few hundred of the donors. A further reported finding was that TCR beta sequences accurately predicted the HLA-A and HLA-B alleles for most subjects in the first cohort. V-gene and J-gene trimming of TCR beta chains was associated with a missense DCLRE1C variant in a later genetic analysis, and the association was replicated in an independent cohort. In an earlier analysis of around 600 of the donors, most TCR beta V segments were observed in productive rearrangements about 90% or about 30% of the time, broadly matching IMGT annotations. Presence/absence analyses assumed roughly uniform sequencing depth across donors, an assumption that may not hold. HLA typing was unavailable for some donors at each locus, so association tests used only the typed subset. A total of roughly 160 TCR beta chains were listed by the study as associated with cytomegalovirus. In a later analysis, the rate of TCR association differed among HLA loci, with DRB1 alleles having the most associated TCRs and HLA-C alleles having the fewest. In vitro tests confirmed that a few of the cytomegalovirus-associated TCR beta chains recognize cytomegalovirus antigens.

Library generation was performed with the immunoSEQ multiplex PCR assay. For the multiplex PCR, a mixture combining 60 forward primers for TCR Vbeta segments and 13 reverse primers for TCR Jbeta segments was used. A multiplex PCR assay on genomic DNA amplified the CDR3 region of rearranged TCR beta genes. On the Illumina HiSeq System, the amplified TCR beta libraries were sequenced as 87-base-pair reads. The original pipeline was this. A later analysis tallied around 87 million unique TCR beta chains across the 650 to 750 repertoires, and about 12 million of those chains were shared by two or more donors. To remove PCR and sequencing errors, raw reads were error-corrected and collapsed into unique sequences using a nearest-neighbor algorithm that merged closely related sequences. Alignment of CDR3 sequences to IMGT reference sequences was used to assign V, D and J gene segments. For a sequence to be retained, a match of at least six nucleotides was required to both a V gene segment and a J gene segment. A rearrangement counted as productive if the CDR3 had no stop codons and remained in frame with V and J, and every other rearrangement counted as non-productive. Following IMGT convention, CDR3 was defined as the stretch from the second conserved V-encoded cysteine up to the conserved J-encoded phenylalanine. In an earlier analysis of approximately 500 of the donors, sequences lacking an unambiguous match to a single V gene segment were excluded. In an earlier analysis of approximately 590 of the donors, a V segment was called functional when productive rearrangements were above 56.7%, and segregating when the standard deviation between donors exceeded 5%. A statistical classification framework was built for diagnosing cytomegalovirus status from the catalog of TCR beta chain sequences. In a later analysis, TCR nucleotide sequences were compared against IMGT/GENE-DB human TR gene sequences so that V and J genes could be assigned. Using the TCRdist pipeline, a later analysis assigned CDR3 sequences along with most-parsimonious VDJ recombination scenarios. In a later analysis, every TCR beta chain was defined by the combination of its CDR3 amino acid sequence and its V-gene family, and reads without a unique V-gene family were dropped. In a later analysis, around 600 highly shared, low-generation-probability nucleotide sequences were removed to address suspected cross-contamination and a sequencing artifact. For each public chain, a later analysis derived a clonal expansion index from normalized ranks of inferred template counts within each repertoire. In a later analysis, generation probabilities were computed using a VDJ recombination model fitted to out-of-frame rearrangements, and the results were checked against IGoR. In a later analysis, hypergeometric tests were used to score TCR-TCR, TCR-HLA and TCR-CMV co-occurrence, with a repertoire-size bias correction applied to TCR pairs. False discovery rates were estimated in a later analysis by permuting HLA or CMV assignments 20 times. A later analysis grouped co-occurring TCRs with DBSCAN, adding TCRdist sequence similarity when clustering within HLA-allele-positive subsets. For co-occurrence clustering, repertoires with fewer than 30,000 or more than 120,000 public chains were excluded, along with four to six repertoires with anomalous nucleotide sharing. TCRdb took over this immuneACCESS table, retaining in-frame rearrangements with V and J assigned. Such tables are incomplete; in checked studies, under half of the missing clones stem from an unresolved V gene, and the remainder is unexplained. That table supplies the V and J calls and clone size; D and trimming were determined from the DNA. This sample lists 150,000 to 200,000 clones; around 87% were detected once. Clones ranked in the top ten supply around 1.5% of the sample.

Turning to this clone: Its binding antigen is unknown. There are no base qualities to consult, and no much larger clone falls within one base.

The cohort comprised 670 or so healthy bone marrow donors. At the time of sampling, every cohort member was nominally healthy, though immune exposures that went unrecorded were likely present. The donor was CMV seronegative and was included in the group of several hundred seronegative cohort members. A peripheral blood sample was provided by each donor, and peripheral blood mononuclear cells were used for TCR beta sequencing. The Qiagen DNeasy Blood Extraction Kit was used to extract genomic DNA from the blood cell samples. Sequencing was performed on PBMCs. This receptor was taken from a woman aged 18 to 35 in good health and CMV-seronegative.

The CDR3 corresponds to CSVEEGFGETQYF. Read as DNA, the sequence is TGCAGCGTTGAAGAGGGCTTTGGGGAGACCCAGTACTTC. Here the chain combines TRBV29-1 and TRBJ2-5; no D gene call is confident. V is cut by 0 bases and J by 5 bases, and the space between the germline ends is 10 bases. Including cysteine and phenylalanine, the CDR3 has 13 amino acids. The read is trimmed to its CDR3 DNA, 39 bases read in frame from base 1. According to the germline V gene, CDR1 reads SQVTM and CDR2 reads ANQGSEA. Here the CDR3 is joined to the reference TRBV29-1 and TRBJ2-5 genes, and the full variable domain is: SAVISQKPSRDICQRGTSLTIQCQVDSQVTMMFWYRQQPGQSLTLIATANQGSEATYESGFVIDKFPISRPNLTFSTLTVSNMSPEDSSIYLCSVEEGFGETQYFGPGTRLLVL.